What follows are 18 T cell receptor beta chains derived from one specimen sequenced in a study of identical twins. TCRdb processed the 5' RACE reads anew with MiXCR; each CDR3 protein has one entry. The data hold about 530,000 distinct CDR3 sequences, with nearly 15% observed a single time. These same records also appear under a second study, on yellow fever vaccine responses in identical twins.

Sequencing was carried out using CD4+ T cells sorted from blood. These receptor sequences come from a woman between 18 and 29 years old in good health.

The V and J genes are TRBV7-9 and TRBJ1-4; TRBD1 is a possible D gene (5 bases). This CDR3 spans 15 amino acids. Trimming took 5 bases from V and 12 from J, leaving 22 bases between them. Per the germline V gene, CDR1 is SEHNR and CDR2 is FQNEAQ (reference sequence). CDR3 in amino acids: CASSTLGDDGWELFF. The DNA for the CDR3 is TGTGCCAGCAGCACCTTAGGGGATGATGGATGGGAACTGTTTTTT. Combining the CDR3 with reference TRBV7-9 and TRBJ1-4 gives the whole variable domain DTGVSQNPRHKITKRGQNVTFRCDPISEHNRLYWYRQTLGQGPEFLTYFQNEAQLEKSRLLSDRFSAERPKGSFSTLEIQRTEQGDSAMYLCASSTLGDDGWELFFGSGTQLSVL.

The chain links TRBV3-1 to TRBJ2-3; D is unresolved. The CDR3 runs 16 residues. V lost 0 bases and J lost 2, with 12 bases in between. Per germline, CDR1 LGHDT and CDR2 YNNKEL (reference sequence). This chain's CDR3 is CASSQDLWGPTDTQYF. DNA of the CDR3: TGTGCCAGCAGCCAAGATCTCTGGGGTCCCACAGATACGCAGTATTTT.

The rearrangement joins TRBV4-1 to TRBJ1-5; no definite D call. The CDR3 sequence is 13 residues long. Trimming shortened V by 0 bases and J by 4 bases, and 4 bases separated the two germline ends. Germline-derived CDR1 and CDR2 are MGHRA and YSYEKL. The CDR3 is CASSQEWNQPQHF. In DNA form, the CDR3 reads TGCGCCAGCAGCCAAGAATGGAATCAGCCCCAGCATTTT.

In this sample, this clonotype turned up a few times. The CDR3 here is CASSQVRSGGGHYTDTQYF. The CDR3 DNA reads TGTGCCAGCAGCCAAGTTCGTAGCGGTGGAGGGCATTACACAGATACGCAGTATTTT. V is TRBV3-1 and J is TRBJ2-3; TRBD2 is a possible D gene (6 bases). Per the germline V gene, CDR1 is LGHDT and CDR2 is YNNKEL (reference sequence). CDR3 length: 19 residues. Deletions cut 1 base from V and 2 bases from J, with 22 bases between.

The chain has TRBV20-1 and TRBJ2-1; a weak D match, TRBD2 (5 bases). This CDR3 is built from 14 residues. CDR1 is DFQATT and CDR2 is SNEGSKA in the germline V gene (reference sequence). Trimming took 2 bases from V and 6 from J, leaving 14 bases between them. CDR3: CSARPASGVNEQFF. The CDR3 DNA reads as TGCAGTGCTAGACCCGCGTCCGGGGTCAATGAGCAGTTCTTC.

The V and J genes are TRBV5-1 and TRBJ2-1, with 8 bases aligning to TRBD1. This CDR3 is built from 15 residues. The germline V gene has CDR1 SGHRS and CDR2 YFSETQ. V trimming: 0 bases; J trimming: 8 bases; junction bases outside the gene matches: 7. The CDR3 DNA reads TGCGCCAGCAGCTTGGGGAGGACAGGGTTCGATGAGCAGTTCTTC. Encoded protein: CASSLGRTGFDEQFF.

The V gene is TRBV20-1, the J gene TRBJ2-7; the match to TRBD1 covers 8 bases. Germline-derived CDR1 and CDR2 are DFQATT and SNEGSKA (reference sequence). V lost 3 bases to trimming and J lost 3 bases; unmatched junction nucleotides: 1. CDR3 length: 12 residues. Here the CDR3 DNA reads TGCAGTGCTAGTGACAGGGGCTACGAGCAGTACGTC. It codes for CSASDRGYEQYV.

This clonotype was observed a handful of times. The chain combines TRBV7-6 with TRBJ2-1; 10 nucleotides line up with TRBD1. In germline, CDR1 is SGHVS, CDR2 FNYEAQ. V shed 7 bases and J 6 bases; nucleotides not matched to a gene: 6. The CDR3 spans 14 residues. CDR3 protein: CASTTRTGGNEQFF. For the CDR3, the DNA is TGTGCCAGCACAACACGGACAGGGGGCAATGAGCAGTTCTTC.

The sample holds a few counts of this clonotype. CDR3 DNA: TGTGCCAGCAGTACCGAACTTAACTATGGCTACACCTTC. Translated, it gives CASSTELNYGYTF. The rearrangement links TRBV2 to TRBJ1-2; D gene ambiguous. The CDR3 consists of 13 residues. The V gene lost 5 bases and the J gene lost 1 base, with 8 bases spanning the gap. In germline, CDR1 is SNHLY, CDR2 FYNNEI.

The rearrangement links TRBV28 to TRBJ1-2; tentatively, D is TRBD1 (5 bases). The V end was cut by 3 bases, the J end by 6 bases, with 23 bases between. From germline, CDR1 is MDHEN and CDR2 SYDVKM. The CDR3 length is 17 residues. The CDR3 nucleotides are TGTGCCAGCAGTTTCTTCTCTTTGAGGCAGGGTTCCGATGGCTACACCTTC. Translating gives CASSFFSLRQGSDGYTF.

V gene TRBV7-9 combines with J gene TRBJ2-1; D may be TRBD2 (5 bases). From germline, CDR1 is SEHNR and CDR2 FQNEAQ (reference sequence). This CDR3 region has 17 residues. The ends were cut back, 6 bases at V and 0 bases at J, with 18 bases in the middle. As DNA, the CDR3 is TGTGCCAGCAGGACTAAGACCGGAGTAACCTCCTACAATGAGCAGTTCTTC. It specifies CASRTKTGVTSYNEQFF.

This clonotype was found a few times. The chain couples TRBV27 to TRBJ2-1; D is possibly TRBD1 (6 bases). This CDR3 spans 17 amino acids. The V end was cut by 6 bases, the J end by 0 bases, with 18 bases between. Germline V gene sequence: CDR1 MNHEY, CDR2 SMNVEV (reference sequence). The CDR3 protein is CASSPRQDLISYNEQFF. The CDR3 nucleotides read TGTGCCAGCAGCCCCAGACAGGATCTAATCTCCTACAATGAGCAGTTCTTC.

This clonotype was counted ten times or more. The chain is built from TRBV5-1 and TRBJ2-3; 8 positions match TRBD2. V lost 0 bases and J lost 6; bases outside the gene matches: 3. Germline loops: CDR1 SGHRS, CDR2 YFSETQ. This CDR3 region has 14 residues. CDR3 in amino acids: CASSLAGGSDTQYF. For the CDR3, the DNA is TGCGCCAGCAGCTTGGCGGGAGGGAGTGATACGCAGTATTTT.

This chain joins TRBV7-6 and TRBJ2-2, with 15 bases lining up with TRBD2. The J segment lost 3 bases and the V segment lost 2 bases, leaving 7 bases of the junction unmatched. The CDR3 runs to 19 residues. Germline loops: CDR1 SGHVS, CDR2 FNYEAQ. The CDR3 loop reads CASSLRTSGRADDTGELFF. CDR3 coding DNA: TGTGCCAGCAGCTTAAGGACTAGCGGGAGGGCCGATGACACCGGGGAGCTGTTTTTT.

This clonotype was seen only a few times. The chain recombines TRBV7-6 with TRBJ2-3, with a weak D call TRBD2 (5 bases). V was shortened by 4 bases and J by 0 bases, with 14 bases between the two germline ends. The CDR3 consists of 16 residues. The germline V gene encodes CDR1 SGHVS and CDR2 FNYEAQ. The CDR3 here is CASSSSERLSTDTQYF. CDR3 DNA: TGTGCCAGCAGCTCCAGTGAGCGGCTTAGCACAGATACGCAGTATTTT.

This clonotype was picked up a small number of times. The chain links TRBV5-1 to TRBJ1-1; the D is unclear. The length of the CDR3 is 15 residues. V was clipped by 0 bases and J by 0 bases, with 9 bases between them. The V gene's germline CDR1 is SGHRS and CDR2 YFSETQ. CDR3 sequence (DNA): TGCGCCAGCAGCTTGGGCGAAGGGCTGAACACTGAAGCTTTCTTT. Amino acid sequence: CASSLGEGLNTEAFF.

This chain links TRBV2 with TRBJ1-1, with a possible D match to TRBD1 (5 bases). The V gene lost 4 bases and the J gene lost 8 bases, with 11 bases spanning the gap. CDR1 and CDR2 from the germline V gene are SNHLY and FYNNEI. The CDR3 contains 12 residues. Here the CDR3 reads CASSVRGTEAFF. The CDR3 DNA is TGTGCCAGCAGTGTCCGGGGCACGGAAGCTTTCTTT.

This clonotype was seen a few times. The chain carries TRBV28 and TRBJ1-6; TRBD1 matches at 8 bases. Germline CDR1 is MDHEN and CDR2 is SYDVKM. CDR3 length equals 18 residues. With V trimmed by 4 bases and J by 7 bases, 15 bases remained unmatched. The CDR3 protein is CASSSTGTGSVGNSPLHF. The CDR3 DNA reads TGTGCCAGCAGTTCGACCGGGACAGGATCCGTCGGGAATTCACCCCTCCACTTT.